This T cell receptor (beta chain) was sequenced for a study of shared clonotypes between healthy human individuals. At the level of the study: Contributing individuals were a couple of females and a few males aged 18 to 49.

Germline trimming cut 7 bases from V and 6 bases from J; bases unmatched to any gene: 5. The CDR3 has 13 residues. In germline, CDR1 is LNHDA, CDR2 SQIVND (reference sequence). Data came from immunoSEQ multiplex PCR; TCRdb stores just in-frame clones and leaves some out. The sample has roughly 1,600,000 clones, 98% to 99% seen once; the top ten hold around 0.33%. The clonotype was recovered from a man younger than 45 in good health. The chain couples TRBV19 to TRBJ2-2, with 7 bases that match TRBD2. The sequenced material came from naive CD4+ T cells sorted from blood. Noted subset: CD45RA+ positively selected. Here the CDR3 reads CASMGLISGELFF. For the CDR3, the DNA is TGTGCCAGTATGGGACTAATTTCCGGGGAGCTGTTTTTT.